The rows below give T cell receptor beta chains drawn from one sample of a study of T cells in Graves' hyperthyroidism and ophthalmopathy. TCRdb processed the multiplex PCR reads anew with MiXCR; each CDR3 protein has one entry. The table lists 340,000 or so distinct CDR3 sequences, under 25% of them singletons. The material sequenced was blood. Receptor source: a woman aged 50 to 60 with Graves' hyperthyroidism. CDR3s include the opening cysteine and the closing phenylalanine or tryptophan. D genes are given only for firm matches. Some rows have no size entry. The others give once, few or many, or a class for an expanded clone.

j_call v_call d_call clone_size cdr3_aa cdr3_nt
TRBJ2-7 TRBV9 - - CASSAVTAEGEQYF TGTGCCAGCAGCGCGGTGACCGCCGAGGGCGAGCAGTACTTC
TRBJ2-7 TRBV6-1 TRBD1 many CASSRPTGRAREQYF TGTGCCAGCAGTCGTCCGACAGGGCGGGCCAGGGAGCAGTACTTC
TRBJ1-5 TRBV6-1 TRBD1 - CASSPGTENYSNQPQHF TGTGCCAGCAGTCCCGGGACAGAAAATTATAGCAATCAGCCCCAGCATTTT
TRBJ1-2 TRBV6-5 - many CASSYSRHPGGGYTF TGTGCCAGCAGTTACTCAAGACACCCCGGGGGTGGCTACACCTTC
TRBJ2-7 TRBV20-1 TRBD2 many CSANLAGGPYEQYF TGCAGTGCTAACCTAGCGGGGGGTCCCTACGAGCAGTACTTC
TRBJ1-5 TRBV6-4 - few CTSSDGLNQPQHF TGTACCAGCAGTGACGGGCTCAATCAGCCCCAGCATTTT
TRBJ1-2 TRBV7-9 - - CASRSGGSKFYTF TGTGCCAGCAGGTCCGGGGGGTCAAAATTCTACACCTTC
TRBJ2-1 TRBV10-3 - many CAITASKGTYNEQFF TGTGCCATCACGGCTAGTAAGGGTACCTACAATGAGCAGTTCTTC
TRBJ1-1 TRBV12-3/TRBV12-4 TRBD1 many CASSFVRGRSTEAFF TGTGCCAGCAGTTTTGTGAGGGGGCGCAGCACTGAAGCTTTCTTT
TRBJ1-5 TRBV28 TRBD1 - CASTIGTGMIQPQHF TGTGCCAGCACTATCGGGACAGGGATGATTCAGCCCCAGCATTTT
TRBJ1-1 TRBV28 TRBD1 - CASVIGQGGAFF TGTGCCAGCGTGATCGGACAGGGTGGCGCTTTCTTT
TRBJ2-1 TRBV27 - many CASSFTGIAEQFF TGTGCCAGCAGTTTTACAGGGATAGCTGAGCAGTTCTTC
TRBJ2-7 TRBV20-1 TRBD2 many CSASSSGASYEQYF TGCAGTGCTAGTTCTAGCGGGGCCTCCTACGAGCAGTACTTC
TRBJ1-6 TRBV10-3 TRBD1 few CAISRDRVDSPLHF TGTGCCATCAGTAGGGACAGGGTGGATTCACCCCTCCACTTT
TRBJ2-1 TRBV2 - many CASRGDYNEQFF TGTGCCAGCAGAGGGGACTACAATGAGCAGTTCTTC